These 25 T cell receptor beta chains were all obtained from the same sample, sequenced in a study of blood T cells in healthy people across ages. The authors ran a second PCR of roughly 6 to 12 cycles using a sample-barcoded 5' primer and a J-beta primer mix. TCRdb passed the 5' RACE reads through MiXCR, listing each CDR3 protein once. The data hold around 2 million distinct CDR3 sequences, with 35% to 50% observed a single time. Material: blood. The origin of the receptors is a human donor in good health.

This clonotype has more than one count but fewer than ten. This rearrangement joins TRBV7-2 to TRBJ1-2; D remains ambiguous. The CDR3 runs to 15 residues. The V end was cut by 3 bases, the J end by 4 bases, with 15 bases between. Germline CDR1 and CDR2: SGHTA and FQGNSA. This chain's CDR3 is CASSLGGLSFYGYTF. CDR3 nucleotide sequence: TGTGCCAGCAGCTTGGGTGGACTTTCCTTCTATGGCTACACCTTC.

DNA for the CDR3: TGTGCCAGCAGCCCACAGGGACAGGGGGATACGCAGTATTTT. This sequence encodes CASSPQGQGDTQYF. This sequence joins TRBV7-2 and TRBJ2-3; 10 positions match TRBD1. The V gene's germline CDR1 is SGHTA and CDR2 FQGNSA. Trimming took 5 bases from V and 6 from J; bases not matched to a gene: 5. The CDR3 has 14 residues.

This clonotype was recorded a few times. The chain is built from TRBV10-3 and TRBJ2-6; the D is unclear. V was cut by 0 bases and J by 0 bases, with 9 bases left in between. Germline CDR1 ENHRY, CDR2 SYGVKD. This CDR3 is 17 amino acids long. CDR3 nucleotide sequence: TGTGCCATCAGTGAGTCGATAAGTTACTCTGGGGCCAACGTCCTGACTTTC. As protein: CAISESISYSGANVLTF.

The chain couples TRBV7-9 to TRBJ2-7; D uncertain. This CDR3 region has 15 residues. Looked up from germline, CDR1 is SEHNR and CDR2 is FQNEAQ (reference sequence). The V end lost 4 bases, the J end lost 0 bases, and 13 bases lay between the germline ends. Here the CDR3 reads CASSSFLQSSYEQYF. CDR3 DNA: TGTGCCAGCAGCTCGTTTCTACAGAGCTCCTACGAGCAGTACTTC.

This chain joins TRBV15 and TRBJ1-5; 8 bases agree with TRBD1. V lost 3 bases to trimming and J lost 6 bases; unmatched junction nucleotides: 22. CDR3 length equals 20 residues. Germline V gives CDR1 LNHNV, CDR2 YYDKDF (reference sequence). CDR3 residues: CATSRGPSGGRGVQAQPQHF. Here the CDR3 DNA reads TGTGCCACCAGCAGGGGACCTTCAGGGGGCCGGGGTGTTCAGGCTCAGCCCCAGCATTTT.

This sequence joins TRBV28 and TRBJ2-5, with TRBD2 matching 10 bases. J lost 1 base, V lost 11 bases, and 4 bases had no gene match. This CDR3 has 13 amino acids. The germline V gene has CDR1 MDHEN and CDR2 SYDVKM. The CDR3 loop reads CAGQRGGQETQYF. Here the CDR3 DNA reads TGTGCCGGCCAGCGGGGGGGCCAAGAGACCCAGTACTTC.

This sequence joins TRBV28 and TRBJ2-2; the D is unclear. Germline V CDR1 and CDR2: MDHEN, SYDVKM. Trimming removed 2 bases from V and 9 bases from J, with 10 bases in between. There are 13 residues in the CDR3. CDR3 nucleotide sequence: TGTGCCAGCAGTTTAATCGGGTCTAGGGAGCTGTTTTTT. It codes for CASSLIGSRELFF.

The CDR3 loop is CASSPDGRVTDTQYF. CDR3 DNA sequence: TGTGCCAGCAGCCCGGACGGTAGGGTCACAGATACGCAGTATTTT. The chain joins TRBV7-6 to TRBJ2-3; D not resolved. With 5 bases removed from V and 2 bases from J, the gap between germline ends came to 14 bases. This CDR3 spans 15 amino acids. Germline assignment: CDR1 SGHVS and CDR2 FNYEAQ.

The genes are TRBV4-1 and TRBJ2-3; no firm D call. This CDR3 comprises 17 residues. The germline V and J ends were trimmed by 1 base and 2 bases, with 16 bases remaining between them. Germline loops: CDR1 MGHRA, CDR2 YSYEKL. The CDR3 DNA reads TGCGCCAGCAGCCAAGCTACCGGGCCTCGCCCCACAGATACGCAGTATTTT. Residues: CASSQATGPRPTDTQYF.

Regarding this clonotype: At one boundary the junction diverges from the germline segment, which might be a read error. This chain connects TRBV5-1 to TRBJ1-2; D is undetermined. Germline V gives CDR1 SGHRS, CDR2 YFSETQ. The CDR3 sequence is 16 residues long. The DNA of the CDR3 is TGCGCCAGCAGCTTGTCGCAGGTCCGGGTCGGCTATAGCTACACCTTC. Its translation: CASSLSQVRVGYSYTF.

This clonotype was seen more than once but under ten times. The chain carries TRBV4-2 and TRBJ2-5, with 8 bases aligning to TRBD1. The DNA end is a closer match to TRBJ2-7, so the J assignment may be wrong. The CDR3 sequence is 17 residues long. Germline CDR1 LGHNA, CDR2 YNFKEQ. The CDR3 loop is CASSQESDGTGWYEQYF. Here the CDR3 DNA reads TGTGCCAGCAGCCAAGAATCCGACGGGACAGGCTGGTACGAGCAGTACTTC.

The J gene is TRBJ1-1, the V gene TRBV20-1, with D possibly being TRBD1 (6 bases). The V gene lost 6 bases and the J gene lost 4 bases, with 21 bases spanning the gap. Germline V gene lookup returns CDR1 DFQATT and CDR2 SNEGSKA (reference sequence). The CDR3 is 15 amino acids. The CDR3 region has the DNA TGCAGTGCCGAAGGGTACAGGGTCGGTGCCACTGAAGCTTTCTTT. This sequence encodes CSAEGYRVGATEAFF.

The count of this clonotype is one. The chain employs TRBV4-3 and TRBJ1-2; unclear D gene. Trimming cost V 2 bases and J 5 bases, with 15 bases left between them. The V gene's germline CDR1 is LGHNA and CDR2 YSLEER. This CDR3 is built from 15 residues. The CDR3 bases are TGCGCCAGCAGCCAATCCTCCACCCTGGGGTATGGCTACACCTTC. It yields the protein CASSQSSTLGYGYTF.

In its sample, this clonotype was seen once. The V call is TRBV6-1, the J call TRBJ1-1; TRBD1 matches 8 bases. The length of the CDR3 is 14 residues. CDR1 and CDR2 from the germline V gene are MNHNS and SASEGT. The V segment lost 5 bases and the J segment 4 bases; nucleotides outside the gene matches: 6. The CDR3 nucleotides read TGTGCCAGCAGTAACACAGGGGGATCCACTGAAGCTTTCTTT. Amino acids: CASSNTGGSTEAFF.

The chain recombines TRBV6-1 with TRBJ2-3; 7 nucleotides line up with TRBD1. Unmatched junction bases numbered 7, after V lost 2 bases and J lost 5 bases. CDR1 is MNHNS and CDR2 is SASEGT in the germline V gene. The CDR3 runs to 15 residues. For the CDR3, the DNA is TGTGCCAGCAGTGAAAAGGGGGCCTTGGGAGATACGCAGTATTTT. Protein product: CASSEKGALGDTQYF.

This clonotype was counted a few times. The J gene is TRBJ2-7, the V gene TRBV12-3 or TRBV12-4; possibly TRBD1 for D (6 bases). The length of the CDR3 is 15 residues. V was pared by 2 bases and J by 7 bases, with 18 bases between. CDR3 in amino acids: CASSLPGGGFREQYF. CDR3 nucleotide sequence: TGTGCCAGCAGTTTACCTGGGGGCGGTTTTCGGGAGCAGTACTTC.

This chain links TRBV27 with TRBJ1-2; possibly TRBD1 for D (6 bases). Trimming shortened V by 2 bases and J by 7 bases, and 20 bases separated the two germline ends. Germline CDR1 and CDR2: MNHEY and SMNVEV (reference sequence). The CDR3 is 16 amino acids. The CDR3: CASSLTGRAFRTGYTF. CDR3 coding DNA: TGTGCCAGCAGTTTAACAGGGCGGGCATTTCGTACTGGCTACACCTTC.

This clonotype was observed a handful of times. The chain couples TRBV6-5 to TRBJ2-1; D may correspond to TRBD1 or TRBD2 (6 bases each). Trimming cost V 2 bases and J 2 bases, with 10 bases left between them. The CDR3 length is 15 residues. Germline-derived CDR1 and CDR2 are MNHEY and SVGAGI. The CDR3 loop is CASSYLGGPYNEQFF. The CDR3 nucleotides read TGTGCCAGCAGTTACCTTGGGGGGCCCTACAATGAGCAGTTCTTC.

The chain has TRBV7-2 and TRBJ2-6, with D possibly being TRBD1 (5 bases). This CDR3 comprises 15 residues. Germline V gene lookup returns CDR1 SGHTA and CDR2 FQGNSA. The V end was cut by 3 bases, the J end by 9 bases, with 15 bases between. The CDR3 sequence: CASSFRGIRGNVLTF. Here the CDR3 DNA reads TGTGCCAGCAGCTTTAGAGGAATTAGGGGCAACGTCCTGACTTTC. The full variable domain, completed using reference TRBV7-2 and TRBJ2-6, is GAGVSQSPSNKVTEKGKDVELRCDPISGHTALYWYRQSLGQGLEFLIYFQGNSAPDKSGLPSDRFSAERTGGSVSTLTIQRTQQEDSAVYLCASSFRGIRGNVLTFGAGSRLTVL.

The V gene is TRBV5-1, the J gene TRBJ2-3, with D hard to call. The germline V and J ends were trimmed by 5 bases and 5 bases, with 6 bases remaining between them. The CDR3 extends over 11 amino acids. In germline, CDR1 is SGHRS, CDR2 YFSETQ. The CDR3 nucleotides are TGCGCCAGCAGATTCGAAGATACGCAGTATTTT. Protein: CASRFEDTQYF. The complete variable domain, with remaining parts taken from reference TRBV5-1 and TRBJ2-3, reads KAGVTQTPRYLIKTRGQQVTLSCSPISGHRSVSWYQQTPGQGLQFLFEYFSETQRNKGNFPGRFSGRQFSNSRSEMNVSTLELGDSALYLCASRFEDTQYFGPGTRLTVL.

CDR3 sequence reads: CSVQQNREGYTF. In DNA form, the CDR3 reads TGCAGCGTCCAGCAGAACCGCGAGGGCTACACCTTC. The chain joins TRBV29-1 to TRBJ1-2; D gene unclear. Trimming shortened V by 6 bases and J by 8 bases, and 16 bases separated the two germline ends. The germline gives CDR1 SQVTM, CDR2 ANQGSEA. This CDR3 region has 12 residues.

This clonotype was seen more than once but under ten times. V gene TRBV25-1 combines with J gene TRBJ2-7; 8 bases agree with TRBD1. The CDR3 is 14 residues long. From germline, CDR1 is MGHDK and CDR2 SYGVNS. The J segment lost 2 bases and the V segment lost 5 bases, leaving 5 bases of the junction unmatched. The CDR3 DNA reads as TGTGCCAGCAGTAGGACAGGGATCCCCTACGAGCAGTACTTC. Translation: CASSRTGIPYEQYF.

The chain combines TRBV21-1 with TRBJ2-1; the table's D call, TRBD1, was not checked against the DNA. TRBV21-1 is classified as a pseudogene. The CDR3 has 22 amino acids. Here the CDR3 reads CASSNDLGTQERGSGGRNKQFF. The CDR3 nucleotides are TGTGCCAGCAGCAACGATTTGGGGACCCAGGAGAGAGGGAGCGGGGGGCGCAATAAGCAGTTCTTC.

This clonotype came up a few times. The rearrangement joins TRBV9 to TRBJ2-3; 7 nucleotides align to TRBD2. Trimming took 6 bases from V and 0 from J; bases not matched to a gene: 4. This CDR3 has 14 residues. CDR1 is SGDLS and CDR2 is YYNGEE in the germline V gene. CDR3 amino acids: CASTGGGSTDTQYF. The CDR3 region has the DNA TGTGCCAGCACCGGCGGGGGTAGCACAGATACGCAGTATTTT.

The rearrangement uses TRBV6-5 and TRBJ1-2, with D possibly matching TRBD1 (5 bases). Germline V gene data show CDR1 as MNHEY and CDR2 as SVGAGI. The CDR3 has 14 amino acids. V lost 2 bases and J lost 4, with 11 bases in between. The DNA for the CDR3 is TGTGCCAGCAGTTACGGGGGGAAGACCTATGGCTACACCTTC. This encodes CASSYGGKTYGYTF.